This TCR beta chain is drawn from a study of blood T cell repertoires in COVID-19. Study details: The United States, Italy and Spain were the sources of the acute and convalescent COVID-19 samples. T cells, B-cell-depleted T cells, or PBMCs provided the cDNA or gDNA that served as material.

The study drew participants aged about 18 to 95 years from around 24 US areas. Participants' own reports of clinical history determined their cohort assignment. Trimming removed 5 bases from V and 0 bases from J; junction bases left unmatched: 7. The CDR3 runs 15 residues. Per the germline V gene, CDR1 is LNHDA and CDR2 is SQIVND (reference sequence). TCRdb's table, derived via immunoSEQ multiplex PCR, lists solely in-frame clones and lacks some. The repertoire holds 200,000 to 250,000 clones, with roughly 87% as singletons. The chain joins TRBV19 to TRBJ2-7; 7 bases map to TRBD1. Sequenced sample: PBMCs or T cells enriched from blood (not recorded which). This TCR came from a woman aged 25-40 years with acute COVID-19. CDR3 sequence (DNA): TGTGCCAGTAGTTCGGACAGGAGAAGCTCCTACGAGCAGTACTTC. This gives the protein CASSSDRRSSYEQYF.